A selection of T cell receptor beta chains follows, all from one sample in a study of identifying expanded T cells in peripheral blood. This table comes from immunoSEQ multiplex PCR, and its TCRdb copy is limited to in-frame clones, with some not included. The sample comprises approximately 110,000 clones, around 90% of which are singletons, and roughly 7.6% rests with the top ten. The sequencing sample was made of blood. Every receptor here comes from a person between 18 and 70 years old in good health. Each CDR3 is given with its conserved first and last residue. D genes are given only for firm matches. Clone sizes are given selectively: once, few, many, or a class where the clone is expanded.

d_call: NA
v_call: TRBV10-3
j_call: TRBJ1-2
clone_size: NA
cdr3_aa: CAISEWDVRRLGYTF
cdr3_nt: TGTGCCATCAGTGAGTGGGACGTGAGGAGACTTGGCTACACCTTC

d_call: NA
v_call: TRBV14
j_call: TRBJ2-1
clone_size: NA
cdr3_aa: CASSQERFRRDNEQFF
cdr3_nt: TGTGCCAGCAGCCAAGAAAGGTTCCGGCGCGACAATGAGCAGTTCTTC

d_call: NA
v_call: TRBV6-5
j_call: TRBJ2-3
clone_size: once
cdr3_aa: CASSEDGDTQYF
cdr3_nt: TGTGCCAGCAGTGAAGACGGAGATACGCAGTATTTT

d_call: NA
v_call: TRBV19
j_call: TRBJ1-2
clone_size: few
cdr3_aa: CASSRDTNYGYTF
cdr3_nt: TGTGCCAGTAGCCGGGACACTAACTATGGCTACACCTTC

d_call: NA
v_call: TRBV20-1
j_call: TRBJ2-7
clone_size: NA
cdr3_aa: CSALSPYEQYF
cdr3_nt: TGCAGTGCTTTAAGTCCCTACGAGCAGTACTTC

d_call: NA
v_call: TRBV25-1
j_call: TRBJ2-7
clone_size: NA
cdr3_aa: CASSEGGADYEQYF
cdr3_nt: TGTGCCAGCAGTGAAGGGGGAGCAGACTACGAGCAGTACTTC

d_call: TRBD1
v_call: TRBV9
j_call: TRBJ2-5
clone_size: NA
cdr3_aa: CASSAWDRGYETQYF
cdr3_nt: TGTGCCAGCAGCGCTTGGGACAGGGGTTACGAGACCCAGTACTTC

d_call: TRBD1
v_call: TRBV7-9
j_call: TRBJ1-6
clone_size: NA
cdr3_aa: CASSTGTGSSPLHF
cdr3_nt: TGTGCCAGCAGCACCGGGACAGGGAGTTCACCCCTCCACTTT

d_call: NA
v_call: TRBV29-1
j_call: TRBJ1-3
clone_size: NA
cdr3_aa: CSVTTGSGNTIYF
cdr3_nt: TGCAGCGTTACGACAGGCTCTGGAAACACCATATATTTT

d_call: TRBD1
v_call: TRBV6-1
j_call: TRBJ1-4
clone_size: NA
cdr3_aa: CASGQGWGNEKLFF
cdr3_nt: TGTGCCAGCGGACAGGGATGGGGAAATGAAAAACTGTTTTTT

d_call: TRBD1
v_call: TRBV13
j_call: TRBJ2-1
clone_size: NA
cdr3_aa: CASSSNRGANEQFF
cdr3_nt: TGTGCCAGCAGCTCGAACAGGGGAGCAAATGAGCAGTTCTTC

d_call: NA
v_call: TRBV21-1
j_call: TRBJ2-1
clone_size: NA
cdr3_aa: CASSKKKREAPPHEQFF
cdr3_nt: TGTGCCAGCAGCAAAAAAAAGCGGGAGGCCCCCCCCCATGAGCAGTTCTTC

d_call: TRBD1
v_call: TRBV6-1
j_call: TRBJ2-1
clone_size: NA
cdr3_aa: CASFGQGAFEQFF
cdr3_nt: TGTGCCAGTTTTGGACAGGGGGCTTTTGAGCAGTTCTTC